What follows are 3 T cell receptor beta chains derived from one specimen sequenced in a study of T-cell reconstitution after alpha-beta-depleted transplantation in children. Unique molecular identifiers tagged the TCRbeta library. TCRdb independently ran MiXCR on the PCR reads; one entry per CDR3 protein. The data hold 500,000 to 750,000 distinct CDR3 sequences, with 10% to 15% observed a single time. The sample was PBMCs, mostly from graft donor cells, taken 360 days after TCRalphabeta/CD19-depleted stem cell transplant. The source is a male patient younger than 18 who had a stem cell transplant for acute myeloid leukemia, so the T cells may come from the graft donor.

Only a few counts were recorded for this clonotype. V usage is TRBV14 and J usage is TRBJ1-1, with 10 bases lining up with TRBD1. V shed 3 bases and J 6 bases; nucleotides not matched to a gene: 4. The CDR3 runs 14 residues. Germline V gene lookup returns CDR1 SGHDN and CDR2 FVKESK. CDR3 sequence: CASSQTGGMAEAFF. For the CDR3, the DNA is TGTGCCAGCAGCCAGACAGGGGGCATGGCTGAAGCTTTCTTT.

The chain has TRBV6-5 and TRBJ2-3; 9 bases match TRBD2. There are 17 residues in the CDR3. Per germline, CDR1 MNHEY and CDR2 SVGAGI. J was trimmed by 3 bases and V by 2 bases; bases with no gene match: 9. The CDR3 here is CASSYEASGVITDTQYF. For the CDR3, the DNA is TGTGCCAGCAGTTACGAGGCTAGCGGGGTTATTACAGATACGCAGTATTTT.

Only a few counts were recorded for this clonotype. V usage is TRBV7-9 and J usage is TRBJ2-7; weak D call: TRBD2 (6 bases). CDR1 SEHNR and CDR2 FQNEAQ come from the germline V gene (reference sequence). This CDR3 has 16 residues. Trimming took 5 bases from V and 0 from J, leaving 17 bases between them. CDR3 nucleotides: TGTGCCAGCAGCCAAGCAGCGGGTCCCAGCTCCTACGAGCAGTACTTC. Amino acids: CASSQAAGPSSYEQYF.